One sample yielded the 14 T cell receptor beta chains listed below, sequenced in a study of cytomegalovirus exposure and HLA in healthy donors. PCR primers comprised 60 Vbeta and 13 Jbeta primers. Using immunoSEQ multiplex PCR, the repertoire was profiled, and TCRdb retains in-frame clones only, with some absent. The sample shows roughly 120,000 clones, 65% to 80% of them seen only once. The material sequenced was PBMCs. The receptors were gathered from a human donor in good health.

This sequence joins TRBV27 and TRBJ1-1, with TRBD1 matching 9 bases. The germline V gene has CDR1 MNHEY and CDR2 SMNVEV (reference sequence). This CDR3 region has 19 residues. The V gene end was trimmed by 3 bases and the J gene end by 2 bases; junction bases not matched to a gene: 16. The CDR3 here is CASSFEPWTGDGNNTEAFF. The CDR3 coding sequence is TGTGCCAGCAGTTTTGAGCCCTGGACAGGGGATGGGAATAACACTGAAGCTTTCTTT.

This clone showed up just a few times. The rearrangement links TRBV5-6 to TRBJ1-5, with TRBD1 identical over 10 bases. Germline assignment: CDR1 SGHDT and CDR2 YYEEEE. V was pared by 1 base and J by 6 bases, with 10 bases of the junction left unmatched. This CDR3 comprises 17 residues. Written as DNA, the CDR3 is TGTGCCAGCAGCTTGTACTCGGGACAGGGGTATGGTCAGCCCCAGCATTTT. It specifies CASSLYSGQGYGQPQHF.

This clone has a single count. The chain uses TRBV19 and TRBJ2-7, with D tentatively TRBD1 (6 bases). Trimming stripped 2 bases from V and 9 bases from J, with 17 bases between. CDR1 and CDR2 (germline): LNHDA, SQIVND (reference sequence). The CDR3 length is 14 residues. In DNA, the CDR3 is TGTGCCAGTAGTATAACCCCCTCAGGGGAAGGGCAGTACTTC. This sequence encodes CASSITPSGEGQYF.

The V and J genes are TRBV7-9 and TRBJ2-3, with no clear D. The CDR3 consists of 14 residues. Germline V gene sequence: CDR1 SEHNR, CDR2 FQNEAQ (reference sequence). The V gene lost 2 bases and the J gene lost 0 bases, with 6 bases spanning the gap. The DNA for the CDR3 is TGTGCCAGCAGCTTATTCGAGAGCACAGATACGCAGTATTTT. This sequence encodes CASSLFESTDTQYF.

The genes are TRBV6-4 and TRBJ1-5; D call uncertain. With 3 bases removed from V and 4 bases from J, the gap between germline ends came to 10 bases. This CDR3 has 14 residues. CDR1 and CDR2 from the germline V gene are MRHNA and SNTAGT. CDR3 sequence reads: CASSERPGNQPQHF. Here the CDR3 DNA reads TGTGCCAGCAGTGAGCGACCCGGGAATCAGCCCCAGCATTTT.

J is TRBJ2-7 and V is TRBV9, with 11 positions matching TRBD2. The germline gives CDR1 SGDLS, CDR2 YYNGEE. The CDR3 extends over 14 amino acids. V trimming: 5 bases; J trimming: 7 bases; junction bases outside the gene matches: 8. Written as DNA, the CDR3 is TGTGCCAGCAGTAGCGGGGGGGCGTCATGGGAGCAGTACTTC. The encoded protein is CASSSGGASWEQYF.

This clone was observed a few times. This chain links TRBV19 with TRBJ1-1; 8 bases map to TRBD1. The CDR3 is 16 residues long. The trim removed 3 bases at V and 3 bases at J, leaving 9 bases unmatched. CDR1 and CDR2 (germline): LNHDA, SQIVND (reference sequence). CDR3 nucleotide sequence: TGTGCCAGTAGTATGAGGTCAGGGGGCGCCTACACTGAAGCTTTCTTT. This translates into CASSMRSGGAYTEAFF. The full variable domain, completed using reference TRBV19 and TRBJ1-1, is DGGITQSPKYLFRKEGQNVTLSCEQNLNHDAMYWYRQDPGQGLRLIYYSQIVNDFQKGDIAEGYSVSREKKESFPLTVTSAQKNPTAFYLCASSMRSGGAYTEAFFGQGTRLTVV.

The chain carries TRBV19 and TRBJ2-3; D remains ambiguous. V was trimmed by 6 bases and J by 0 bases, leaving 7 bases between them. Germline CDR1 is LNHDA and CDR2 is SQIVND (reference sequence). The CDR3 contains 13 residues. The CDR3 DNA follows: TGTGCCAGTAGGCCACTAAGCACAGATACGCAGTATTTT. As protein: CASRPLSTDTQYF. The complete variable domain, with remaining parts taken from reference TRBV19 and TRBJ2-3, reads DGGITQSPKYLFRKEGQNVTLSCEQNLNHDAMYWYRQDPGQGLRLIYYSQIVNDFQKGDIAEGYSVSREKKESFPLTVTSAQKNPTAFYLCASRPLSTDTQYFGPGTRLTVL.

The DNA of the CDR3 is TGTGCCAGCTCACCACGTTTCAGGGCAATTGATGGCTACACCTTC. It yields the protein CASSPRFRAIDGYTF. The V call is TRBV18, the J call TRBJ1-2, with D perhaps TRBD1 (5 bases). Deletions cut 1 base from V and 6 bases from J, with 15 bases between. CDR1 is KGHSH and CDR2 is LQKENI in the germline V gene. CDR3 length: 15 residues.

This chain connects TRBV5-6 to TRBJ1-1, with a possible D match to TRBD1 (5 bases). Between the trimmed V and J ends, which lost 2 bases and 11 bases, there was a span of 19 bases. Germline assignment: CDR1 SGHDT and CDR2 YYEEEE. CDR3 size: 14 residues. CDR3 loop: CASSFQGEGEGAFF. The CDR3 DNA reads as TGTGCCAGCAGCTTCCAAGGGGAGGGTGAGGGTGCTTTCTTT.

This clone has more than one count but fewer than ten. This CDR3 reads CASSFTGKGEKLFF. The DNA of the CDR3 is TGTGCCAGCAGTTTCACAGGGAAGGGTGAAAAACTGTTTTTT. The chain couples TRBV28 to TRBJ1-4, with D tentatively TRBD1 (6 bases). CDR3 length: 14 residues. V was clipped by 3 bases and J by 7 bases, with 12 bases between them. Germline V gene lookup returns CDR1 MDHEN and CDR2 SYDVKM.

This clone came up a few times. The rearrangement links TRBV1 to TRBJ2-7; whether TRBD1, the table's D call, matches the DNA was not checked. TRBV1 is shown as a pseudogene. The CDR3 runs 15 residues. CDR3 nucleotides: TGCACCAGCAGCCAGGGTCATCAGGTTTTCGACGAGCAGTACTTC. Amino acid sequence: CTSSQGHQVFDEQYF.

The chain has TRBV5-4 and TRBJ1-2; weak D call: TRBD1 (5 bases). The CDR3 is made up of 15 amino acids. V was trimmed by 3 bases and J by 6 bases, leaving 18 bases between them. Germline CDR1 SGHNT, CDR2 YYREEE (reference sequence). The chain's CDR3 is CASSSLGHLINGYTF. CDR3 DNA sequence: TGTGCCAGCAGCTCGCTAGGACACCTGATAAATGGCTACACCTTC.

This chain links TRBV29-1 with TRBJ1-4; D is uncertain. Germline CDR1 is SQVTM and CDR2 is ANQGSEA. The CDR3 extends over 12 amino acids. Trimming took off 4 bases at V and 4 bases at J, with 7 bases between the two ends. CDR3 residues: CSVASNNEKLFF. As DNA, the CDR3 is TGCAGCGTTGCGAGTAATAATGAAAAACTGTTTTTT.